This T cell receptor (beta chain) originates from a study of metastatic and nonmetastatic thyroid tumors. Study at large: Samples came from malignant and benign thyroid patients, and repertoires were compared across blood and tumor or nodule tissue. The study, taken as a whole, reports: Benign nodules were reported to have significantly lower TCR beta diversity than malignant thyroid tumors, in blood and tumor.

No treatment of any kind had been given to any patient before thyroid surgery. Original data processing: A classifier of distant metastasis in papillary thyroid cancer was built from CDR3 differences (across clinicopathological groups). TCRdb re-called clones from the PCR reads using MiXCR. TCRdb, not the authors, supplied the V and J calls. In the table there are roughly 23,000 clones, roughly 14% of which are singletons. The CDR3 runs to 14 residues. The V gene lost 5 bases and the J gene lost 4 bases, with 12 bases spanning the gap. This clone is medium-sized by share. What it binds is unknown. The TCR was taken from a female donor with papillary thyroid cancer or a benign thyroid nodule (not recorded which). Some clones in this sample may be carry-over from other donors' samples. The V gene is TRBV12-3 or TRBV12-4, the J gene TRBJ2-1; D remains ambiguous. The sequenced sample consisted of tumor tissue. CDR3 DNA: TGTGCCAGCAGTGCCGTGGACCCTTACAATGAGCAGTTCTTC. Translation gives CASSAVDPYNEQFF.